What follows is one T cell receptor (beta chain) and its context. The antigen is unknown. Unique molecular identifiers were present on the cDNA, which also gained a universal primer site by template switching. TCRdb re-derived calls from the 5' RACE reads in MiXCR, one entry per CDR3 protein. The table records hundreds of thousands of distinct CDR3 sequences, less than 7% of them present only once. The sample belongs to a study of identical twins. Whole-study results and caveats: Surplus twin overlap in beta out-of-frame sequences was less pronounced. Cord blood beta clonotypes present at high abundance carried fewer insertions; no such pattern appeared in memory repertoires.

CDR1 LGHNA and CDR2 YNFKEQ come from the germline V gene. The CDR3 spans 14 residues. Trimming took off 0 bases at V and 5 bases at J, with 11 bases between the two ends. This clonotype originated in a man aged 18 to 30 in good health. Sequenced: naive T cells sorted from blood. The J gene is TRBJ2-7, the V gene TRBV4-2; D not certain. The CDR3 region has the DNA TGTGCCAGCAGCCAAGATGTGGTCGGAGACGAGCAGTACTTC. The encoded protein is CASSQDVVGDEQYF.